Below are 9 T cell receptor beta chains sequenced from a single sample in a study of blood T cell repertoires in COVID-19 (dated by TCRdb to the early 2020s). Library generation was performed with the immunoSEQ multiplex PCR assay. TCRdb holds this immuneACCESS table with in-frame rearrangements only. Some clones are missing; in checked studies, unresolved V genes explain under half, and the rest has no known cause. The sample table contains 150,000 to 200,000 clones; only one count was recorded for roughly 90% of them. In total, the top ten clones hold 18% of the sample. Material: peripheral blood. Receptors originate from a man in his 60s with active or convalescent COVID-19.

The CDR3 bases are TGTGCCAGCAGCATCACCGGACATGGGCACTACGAGCAGTACTTC. Protein sequence: CASSITGHGHYEQYF. This chain joins TRBV5-4 and TRBJ2-7; a possible D gene is TRBD1 (5 bases). Trimming removed 4 bases from V and 3 bases from J, with 17 bases in between. CDR1 is SGHNT, CDR2 YYREEE, per germline (reference sequence). The CDR3 totals 15 residues.

The rearrangement links TRBV7-2 to TRBJ2-3; D not certain. Germline V gene data show CDR1 as SGHTA and CDR2 as FQGNSA. V was clipped by 5 bases and J by 3 bases, with 15 bases between them. CDR3 length: 15 amino acids. The CDR3 loop is CASSPWPHGTDTQYF. The CDR3 DNA sequence: TGTGCCAGCAGCCCGTGGCCTCACGGGACAGATACGCAGTATTTT.

This chain links TRBV3-1 (or the pseudogene TRBV3-2) with TRBJ1-2; D remains unclear. CDR1 is LGHDT, CDR2 YNNKEL, per germline (reference sequence). Trimming removed 1 base at V and 5 bases at J, with 11 bases between. The CDR3 is made up of 14 amino acids. The DNA of the CDR3 is TGTGCCAGCAGCCAAGGCGAGGTGCCATATGGCTACACCTTC. Translating gives CASSQGEVPYGYTF.

The chain recombines TRBV6-5 with TRBJ1-2; a possible D gene is TRBD1 (6 bases). The length of the CDR3 is 13 residues. V lost 3 bases to trimming and J lost 3 bases, with 8 bases between them. Germline-derived CDR1 and CDR2 are MNHEY and SVGAGI. The CDR3 nucleotides are TGTGCCAGCAGTTATGCAGGGGACTATGGCTACACCTTC. As protein: CASSYAGDYGYTF.

The chain couples TRBV11-2 to TRBJ2-1; 9 bases align to TRBD2. Trimming removed 4 bases from V and 4 bases from J; junction bases left unmatched: 8. CDR3 length equals 16 residues. Germline CDR1 is SGHAT and CDR2 is FQNNGV. Here the CDR3 DNA reads TGTGCCAGCAGCTCCCTTGGGCGGGGGGGATACAATGAGCAGTTCTTC. Protein sequence: CASSSLGRGGYNEQFF. Variable domain in full (rest from reference TRBV11-2 and TRBJ2-1): EAGVAQSPRYKIIEKRQSVAFWCNPISGHATLYWYQQILGQGPKLLIQFQNNGVVDDSQLPKDRFSAERLKGVDSTLKIQPAKLEDSAVYLCASSSLGRGGYNEQFFGPGTRLTVL.

The chain couples TRBV3-1 (or the pseudogene TRBV3-2) to TRBJ1-4, with D tentatively TRBD1 (6 bases). This CDR3 is 16 amino acids long. Deletions cut 3 bases from V and 5 bases from J, with 16 bases between. Germline values: CDR1 LGHDT, CDR2 YNNKEL (reference sequence). This CDR3 reads CASSQRLGQRNEKLFF. Written as DNA, the CDR3 is TGTGCCAGCAGCCAGCGCCTGGGACAAAGGAATGAAAAACTGTTTTTT.

The chain combines TRBV1 with TRBJ2-2; the table gives TRBD2 as D, unverified against the DNA. TRBV1 is noted as a pseudogene. The CDR3 runs 16 residues. The CDR3 nucleotides are TGCACCAGCAGCCAAGAGATCGTAGGCGGCACCGGGGAGCTGTTTTTT. Amino acids: CTSSQEIVGGTGELFF.

The chain has TRBV18 and TRBJ1-1, with 11 bases identical to TRBD1. Germline assignment: CDR1 KGHSH and CDR2 LQKENI. The CDR3 runs to 15 residues. With V trimmed by 3 bases and J by 5 bases, 5 bases remained unmatched. CDR3 in amino acids: CASSPSGTGGTEAFF. DNA of the CDR3: TGTGCCAGCTCACCTTCCGGGACAGGGGGGACTGAAGCTTTCTTT. Filled out from reference TRBV18 and TRBJ1-1, the complete variable domain reads NAGVMQNPRHLVRRRGQEARLRCSPMKGHSHVYWYRQLPEEGLKFMVYLQKENIIDESGMPKERFSAEFPKEGPSILRIQQVVRGDSAAYFCASSPSGTGGTEAFFGQGTRLTVV.

CDR3 loop: CASMTYDSPLHF. The CDR3 bases are TGTGCCAGCATGACTTACGATTCACCCCTCCACTTT. The chain couples TRBV6-5 to TRBJ1-6; D gene unclear. The CDR3 extends over 12 amino acids. V lost 7 bases and J 8 bases, leaving 9 bases between the germline ends. CDR1 is MNHEY and CDR2 is SVGAGI in the germline V gene.